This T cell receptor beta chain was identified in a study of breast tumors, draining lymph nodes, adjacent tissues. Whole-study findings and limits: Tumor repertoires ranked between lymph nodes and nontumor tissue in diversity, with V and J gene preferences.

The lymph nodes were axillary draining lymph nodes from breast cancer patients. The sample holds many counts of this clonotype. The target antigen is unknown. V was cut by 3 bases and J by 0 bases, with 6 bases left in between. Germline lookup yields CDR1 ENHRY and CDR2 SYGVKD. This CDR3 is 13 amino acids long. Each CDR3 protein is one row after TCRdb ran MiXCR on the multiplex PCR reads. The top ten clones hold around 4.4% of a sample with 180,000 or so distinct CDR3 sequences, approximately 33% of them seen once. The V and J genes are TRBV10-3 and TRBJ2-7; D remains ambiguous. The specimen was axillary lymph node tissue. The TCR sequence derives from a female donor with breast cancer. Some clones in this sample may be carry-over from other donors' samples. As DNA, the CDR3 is TGTGCCATCAGTGACAGTGTCTCCTACGAGCAGTACTTC. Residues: CAISDSVSYEQYF.